These T cell receptor beta chains were read from a single sample in a study of shared T cell receptors in the human thymus. TCRdb's table, derived via immunoSEQ multiplex PCR, lists solely in-frame clones and lacks some. The sample has hundreds of thousands of clones; approximately 87% are singletons. The same sample was also studied in work on human thymus T cells.

The sequenced sample consisted of thymocytes. The receptor source for this set is a boy in the first two years of life with a congenital heart defect. The CDR3 runs from the conserved cysteine through the conserved F or W. Each record gives: V gene, D gene, clone size, J gene, CDR3 protein, CDR3 DNA. D genes are given only for firm matches. Clone size, where shown, is once, few, many, or a class for clones that have expanded.

V gene: TRBV4-3; D gene: NA; clone size: NA; J gene: TRBJ2-1; CDR3 protein: CASSSHSGGTEQFF; CDR3 DNA: TGCGCCAGCAGCTCCCATTCTGGGGGCACCGAGCAGTTCTTC
V gene: TRBV6-1; D gene: TRBD2; clone size: once; J gene: TRBJ2-7; CDR3 protein: CASSGGGSSYEQYF; CDR3 DNA: TGTGCCAGCAGTGGGGGGGGTTCCTCCTACGAGCAGTACTTC
V gene: TRBV28; D gene: TRBD2; clone size: NA; J gene: TRBJ2-3; CDR3 protein: CASSNPGHRGSPADTQYF; CDR3 DNA: TGTGCCAGCAGCAACCCTGGGCATCGCGGGAGTCCAGCAGATACGCAGTATTTT
V gene: TRBV10-3; D gene: TRBD1; clone size: NA; J gene: TRBJ2-1; CDR3 protein: CAISKDRDNEQFF; CDR3 DNA: TGTGCCATCAGTAAGGACAGGGACAATGAGCAGTTCTTC
V gene: TRBV10-3; D gene: NA; clone size: NA; J gene: TRBJ1-1; CDR3 protein: CAISESTHDSQNTEAFF; CDR3 DNA: TGTGCCATCAGTGAGTCGACTCACGACAGTCAGAACACTGAAGCTTTCTTT
V gene: TRBV19; D gene: NA; clone size: once; J gene: TRBJ1-1; CDR3 protein: CASSIAAGRDTEAFF; CDR3 DNA: TGTGCCAGTAGTATAGCGGCAGGGAGGGACACTGAAGCTTTCTTT
V gene: TRBV7-8; D gene: NA; clone size: NA; J gene: TRBJ2-6; CDR3 protein: CASRATGRAGANVLTF; CDR3 DNA: TGTGCCAGCAGAGCTACAGGGAGAGCCGGGGCCAACGTCCTGACTTTC
V gene: TRBV28; D gene: TRBD1; clone size: NA; J gene: TRBJ1-2; CDR3 protein: CASSLDRGGRNYGYTF; CDR3 DNA: TGTGCCAGCAGTCTGGACAGGGGAGGGAGAAACTATGGCTACACCTTC
V gene: TRBV2; D gene: TRBD1; clone size: once; J gene: TRBJ1-1; CDR3 protein: CASSEAGQAGTEAFF; CDR3 DNA: TGTGCCAGCAGTGAAGCGGGACAGGCAGGCACTGAAGCTTTCTTT
V gene: TRBV5-1; D gene: TRBD2; clone size: NA; J gene: TRBJ2-3; CDR3 protein: CASSLLWRENHTDTQYF; CDR3 DNA: TGCGCCAGCAGCCTCCTTTGGCGGGAGAATCACACAGATACGCAGTATTTT
V gene: TRBV30; D gene: TRBD1; clone size: NA; J gene: TRBJ2-3; CDR3 protein: CAWKKDRVTDTQYF; CDR3 DNA: TGTGCCTGGAAAAAAGACAGGGTCACAGATACGCAGTATTTT
V gene: TRBV2; D gene: NA; clone size: NA; J gene: TRBJ1-3; CDR3 protein: CASSDRNTIYF; CDR3 DNA: TGTGCCAGCAGTGATAGAAACACCATATATTTT
V gene: TRBV27; D gene: NA; clone size: NA; J gene: TRBJ1-5; CDR3 protein: CASSTTDGMGNQPQHF; CDR3 DNA: TGTGCCAGCAGTACGACGGACGGGATGGGTAATCAGCCCCAGCATTTT
V gene: TRBV11-2; D gene: NA; clone size: NA; J gene: TRBJ1-3; CDR3 protein: CASSPRGGAVTLRNTIYF; CDR3 DNA: TGTGCCAGCAGCCCTAGGGGGGGGGCGGTGACTCTGCGAAACACCATATATTTT
V gene: TRBV11-2; D gene: TRBD2; clone size: NA; J gene: TRBJ2-1; CDR3 protein: CASSLDREGSSYNEQFF; CDR3 DNA: TGTGCCAGCAGCTTAGACCGGGAGGGGAGCTCCTACAATGAGCAGTTCTTC
V gene: TRBV28; D gene: NA; clone size: NA; J gene: TRBJ2-7; CDR3 protein: CASLSDSGVYEQYF; CDR3 DNA: TGTGCCAGCCTATCGGACAGTGGAGTCTACGAGCAGTACTTC
V gene: TRBV5-6; D gene: TRBD2; clone size: NA; J gene: TRBJ2-7; CDR3 protein: CASTLAGVPSYEQYF; CDR3 DNA: TGTGCCAGCACCTTAGCGGGAGTCCCCTCCTACGAGCAGTACTTC
V gene: TRBV29-1; D gene: NA; clone size: NA; J gene: TRBJ1-2; CDR3 protein: CSVEGAGGTYGYTF; CDR3 DNA: TGCAGCGTTGAGGGTGCGGGGGGTACTTATGGCTACACCTTC
V gene: TRBV27; D gene: TRBD1; clone size: NA; J gene: TRBJ2-7; CDR3 protein: CASSSRTGGYEQYF; CDR3 DNA: TGTGCCAGCAGTTCTCGGACAGGGGGCTACGAGCAGTACTTC
V gene: TRBV4-1; D gene: NA; clone size: NA; J gene: TRBJ1-2; CDR3 protein: CASSQSYLEPDGYTF; CDR3 DNA: TGCGCCAGCAGCCAAAGCTACCTCGAGCCGGATGGCTACACCTTC
V gene: TRBV18; D gene: NA; clone size: once; J gene: TRBJ2-7; CDR3 protein: CASSPSTGRNEQYF; CDR3 DNA: TGTGCCAGCTCACCCTCCACAGGGCGCAACGAGCAGTACTTC
V gene: TRBV19; D gene: NA; clone size: NA; J gene: TRBJ2-5; CDR3 protein: CASSIGRGHETQYF; CDR3 DNA: TGTGCCAGTAGTATCGGGAGGGGGCACGAGACCCAGTACTTC
V gene: TRBV27; D gene: TRBD2; clone size: NA; J gene: TRBJ2-5; CDR3 protein: CASGLKRGAGGQYF; CDR3 DNA: TGTGCCAGCGGCCTTAAGCGGGGGGCTGGAGGCCAGTACTTC
V gene: TRBV4-3; D gene: TRBD1; clone size: NA; J gene: TRBJ1-5; CDR3 protein: CASSQKLGTGIQPQHF; CDR3 DNA: TGCGCCAGCAGCCAAAAACTCGGGACAGGGATTCAGCCCCAGCATTTT
V gene: TRBV4-2; D gene: TRBD1; clone size: NA; J gene: TRBJ2-7; CDR3 protein: CASSPGTGRPPYEQYF; CDR3 DNA: TGTGCCAGCAGCCCTGGGACAGGGCGTCCCCCTTACGAGCAGTACTTC
V gene: TRBV7-9; D gene: TRBD1; clone size: NA; J gene: TRBJ2-7; CDR3 protein: CASSLSHRGPPYEQYF; CDR3 DNA: TGTGCCAGCAGCCTCTCCCACAGGGGGCCCCCCTACGAGCAGTACTTC
V gene: TRBV4-1; D gene: NA; clone size: NA; J gene: TRBJ1-5; CDR3 protein: CASSQGEGLNQPQHF; CDR3 DNA: TGCGCCAGCAGCCAAGGGGAGGGTCTCAACCAGCCCCAGCATTTT
V gene: TRBV4-3; D gene: TRBD2; clone size: NA; J gene: TRBJ2-5; CDR3 protein: CASSPGLAGETQYF; CDR3 DNA: TGCGCCAGCAGCCCGGGACTAGCTGGGGAGACCCAGTACTTC
V gene: TRBV6-6; D gene: TRBD1; clone size: once; J gene: TRBJ2-7; CDR3 protein: CASSEHRDRPAEQYF; CDR3 DNA: TGTGCCAGCAGCGAACACCGGGACAGACCCGCCGAGCAGTACTTC
V gene: TRBV27; D gene: TRBD1; clone size: NA; J gene: TRBJ2-7; CDR3 protein: CASSRDRLNYEQYF; CDR3 DNA: TGTGCCAGCAGCCGGGACAGGCTCAACTACGAGCAGTACTTC
V gene: TRBV6-5; D gene: TRBD1; clone size: NA; J gene: TRBJ2-7; CDR3 protein: CASIGGHEQYF; CDR3 DNA: TGTGCCAGCATAGGGGGCCATGAGCAGTACTTC
V gene: TRBV6-1; D gene: NA; clone size: once; J gene: TRBJ2-1; CDR3 protein: CASKGEGPNYNEQFF; CDR3 DNA: TGTGCCAGCAAGGGGGAGGGCCCCAACTACAATGAGCAGTTCTTC
V gene: TRBV19; D gene: NA; clone size: NA; J gene: TRBJ2-3; CDR3 protein: CASSSGTDTQYF; CDR3 DNA: TGTGCCAGCTCTAGCGGCACAGATACGCAGTATTTT
V gene: TRBV4-2; D gene: TRBD2; clone size: once; J gene: TRBJ2-3; CDR3 protein: CASSPGLAGVTDTQYF; CDR3 DNA: TGTGCCAGCAGCCCGGGACTAGCGGGGGTCACAGATACGCAGTATTTT
V gene: TRBV6-5; D gene: TRBD1; clone size: NA; J gene: TRBJ1-6; CDR3 protein: CASSHQGGNSPLHF; CDR3 DNA: TGTGCCAGCAGTCATCAGGGGGGAAATTCACCCCTCCACTTT
V gene: TRBV6-6; D gene: TRBD1; clone size: few; J gene: TRBJ2-7; CDR3 protein: CASSLQGTRSYEQYF; CDR3 DNA: TGTGCCAGCAGTTTACAGGGGACCCGCTCCTACGAGCAGTACTTC
V gene: TRBV6-5; D gene: TRBD1; clone size: NA; J gene: TRBJ1-6; CDR3 protein: CASSCRTGDSPLHF; CDR3 DNA: TGTGCCAGCAGTTGCCGGACAGGGGATTCACCCCTCCACTTT
V gene: TRBV2; D gene: NA; clone size: NA; J gene: TRBJ1-3; CDR3 protein: CASSAHRGISGNTIYF; CDR3 DNA: TGTGCCAGCAGCGCCCACCGGGGTATCTCTGGAAACACCATATATTTT
V gene: TRBV29-1; D gene: TRBD1; clone size: NA; J gene: TRBJ1-4; CDR3 protein: CSVAPGQGSSTNEKLFF; CDR3 DNA: TGCAGCGTTGCCCCGGGACAGGGGAGTTCGACTAATGAAAAACTGTTTTTT
V gene: TRBV28; D gene: TRBD1; clone size: NA; J gene: TRBJ1-2; CDR3 protein: CASSLRQGGNGYTF; CDR3 DNA: TGTGCCAGCAGTTTACGACAGGGTGGGAATGGCTACACCTTC
V gene: TRBV7-9; D gene: NA; clone size: NA; J gene: TRBJ1-4; CDR3 protein: CASSVGEKLFF; CDR3 DNA: TGTGCCAGCAGTGTCGGTGAAAAACTGTTTTTT
V gene: TRBV15; D gene: TRBD2; clone size: NA; J gene: TRBJ2-2; CDR3 protein: CATSREKGTRQPGRNTGELFF; CDR3 DNA: TGTGCCACCAGCAGAGAGAAAGGGACTAGGCAGCCTGGTCGGAACACCGGGGAGCTGTTTTTT
V gene: TRBV6-5; D gene: NA; clone size: NA; J gene: TRBJ1-1; CDR3 protein: CASSYSIQGYTEAFF; CDR3 DNA: TGTGCCAGCAGTTACTCGATCCAGGGCTACACTGAAGCTTTCTTT
V gene: TRBV9; D gene: NA; clone size: NA; J gene: TRBJ2-7; CDR3 protein: CASSGLEGVEQYF; CDR3 DNA: TGTGCCAGCAGCGGCCTAGAGGGAGTCGAGCAGTACTTC
V gene: TRBV29-1; D gene: TRBD2; clone size: few; J gene: TRBJ2-6; CDR3 protein: CSVPSGGSSGANVLTF; CDR3 DNA: TGCAGCGTTCCTAGCGGGGGGAGCTCTGGGGCCAACGTCCTGACTTTC
V gene: TRBV6-6; D gene: TRBD1; clone size: few; J gene: TRBJ1-2; CDR3 protein: CASSYHWTGRYGYTF; CDR3 DNA: TGTGCCAGCAGTTACCACTGGACAGGGCGGTATGGCTACACCTTC
V gene: TRBV11-3; D gene: NA; clone size: NA; J gene: TRBJ2-1; CDR3 protein: CASSLVSRDEQFF; CDR3 DNA: TGTGCCAGCAGCTTAGTATCCCGCGATGAGCAGTTCTTC
V gene: TRBV7-8; D gene: NA; clone size: NA; J gene: TRBJ1-5; CDR3 protein: CASSEDRSDQPQHF; CDR3 DNA: TGTGCCAGCAGCGAAGACAGATCAGATCAGCCCCAGCATTTT
V gene: TRBV29-1; D gene: TRBD1; clone size: NA; J gene: TRBJ2-1; CDR3 protein: CSGGIGTDSYNEQFF; CDR3 DNA: TGCAGCGGAGGAATAGGGACAGATTCGTACAATGAGCAGTTCTTC
V gene: TRBV9; D gene: NA; clone size: NA; J gene: TRBJ2-2; CDR3 protein: CASRAQLGTGELFF; CDR3 DNA: TGTGCCAGCAGGGCACAGCTCGGCACCGGGGAGCTGTTTTTT
V gene: TRBV7-9; D gene: TRBD2; clone size: NA; J gene: TRBJ2-7; CDR3 protein: CASSIAGGDEQYF; CDR3 DNA: TGCGCCAGCTCCATTGCGGGAGGGGATGAGCAGTACTTC
V gene: TRBV6-1; D gene: TRBD1; clone size: NA; J gene: TRBJ1-5; CDR3 protein: CASRDRGHSNQPQHF; CDR3 DNA: TGTGCCAGCAGGGACAGGGGGCATAGCAATCAGCCCCAGCATTTT
V gene: TRBV14; D gene: TRBD1; clone size: NA; J gene: TRBJ2-2; CDR3 protein: CASSQAVGQGNTGELFF; CDR3 DNA: TGTGCCAGCAGCCAAGCAGTGGGACAGGGAAACACCGGGGAGCTGTTTTTT
V gene: TRBV2; D gene: NA; clone size: once; J gene: TRBJ1-1; CDR3 protein: CASDQKKNTEAFF; CDR3 DNA: TGTGCCAGCGATCAGAAAAAGAACACTGAAGCTTTCTTT
V gene: TRBV14; D gene: NA; clone size: NA; J gene: TRBJ2-1; CDR3 protein: CASSQGLAEQFF; CDR3 DNA: TGTGCCAGCAGCCAAGGCCTAGCGGAGCAGTTCTTC
V gene: TRBV6-1; D gene: NA; clone size: NA; J gene: TRBJ2-7; CDR3 protein: CASSEAEEGSYEQYF; CDR3 DNA: TGTGCCAGCAGTGAAGCCGAGGAGGGATCCTACGAGCAGTACTTC